The 21 T cell receptor beta chains given below trace back to one sample, sequenced in a study of T cells in Graves' hyperthyroidism and ophthalmopathy. Researchers amplified the TCR beta CDR3 regions from RNA transcripts. HTBI primers were employed in a first-round RT-PCR of the TCR CDR3. TCRdb reanalysed the multiplex PCR reads using MiXCR and keeps one entry per CDR3 protein. Seen here are 550,000 to 700,000 distinct CDR3 sequences, roughly 14% observed once, and the top ten hold 4.3%. Sequenced input: blood. The receptors shown here come from a woman in her thirties or forties with Graves' ophthalmopathy.

The rearrangement uses TRBV3-1 and TRBJ2-7; tentatively, D is TRBD2 (5 bases). Germline CDR1 LGHDT, CDR2 YNNKEL (reference sequence). The CDR3 consists of 11 residues. Trimming cost V 6 bases and J 7 bases, with 10 bases left between them. The CDR3 DNA follows: TGTGCCAGCAGTTCGACGGGGGAGCAGTACTTC. Amino acid sequence: CASSSTGEQYF.

This clonotype has at least ten counts. This chain links TRBV28 with TRBJ2-7; TRBD1 matches at 7 bases. This CDR3 region has 14 residues. The germline CDR1 and CDR2 sequences are MDHEN and SYDVKM. J gave up 5 bases and V 2 bases, and 6 bases lay outside the gene matches. CDR3 loop: CASSLRGGWDEQYF. The CDR3 nucleotides are TGTGCCAGCAGTTTAAGAGGGGGCTGGGACGAGCAGTACTTC.

This clonotype was recorded many times. This chain uses TRBV10-3 with TRBJ1-1; no firm D call. The length of the CDR3 is 13 residues. CDR1 is ENHRY and CDR2 is SYGVKD in the germline V gene. Trimming removed 6 bases from V and 1 base from J, with 9 bases in between. The CDR3 spells CAISRGGNTEAFF. The CDR3, as DNA: TGTGCCATCAGCAGAGGTGGGAACACTGAAGCTTTCTTT.

This clonotype was seen at least ten times. The V gene is TRBV6-4, the J gene TRBJ2-7, with TRBD2 identical over 10 bases. Looked up from germline, CDR1 is MRHNA and CDR2 is SNTAGT. Trimming cost V 6 bases and J 2 bases; bases outside gene matches: 16. This CDR3 spans 18 amino acids. CDR3 sequence: CASSLVGGLASHPYEQYF. CDR3 DNA: TGTGCCAGCAGCCTGGTTGGGGGACTAGCGTCACATCCCTACGAGCAGTACTTC.

This clonotype was picked up many times. The chain has TRBV6-5 and TRBJ1-2; possible D gene TRBD1, 5 bases. This CDR3 region has 13 residues. Trimming stripped 0 bases from V and 8 bases from J, with 10 bases between. CDR1 is MNHEY and CDR2 is SVGAGI in the germline V gene. CDR3 nucleotides: TGTGCCAGCAGTTACTCGGGGACCCGAGGCTACACCTTC. Its translation is CASSYSGTRGYTF.

This clonotype was seen more than once but under ten times. This chain joins TRBV6-5 and TRBJ2-3; unclear D gene. CDR1 is MNHEY, CDR2 SVGAGI, per germline. CDR3 length: 14 amino acids. Trimming left V 0 bases short and J 7 bases short, with 11 bases between. The CDR3 region is CASSYSSRPHTQYF. The CDR3 DNA reads as TGTGCCAGCAGTTACTCGTCCAGGCCGCATACGCAGTATTTT.

This clonotype was counted many times. The chain combines TRBV6-5 with TRBJ2-5; 8 nucleotides match TRBD2. J gave up 2 bases and V 11 bases, and 16 bases lay outside the gene matches. Germline-derived CDR1 and CDR2 are MNHEY and SVGAGI. The CDR3 covers 16 residues. The CDR3 region is CAAGAPLAELQETQYF. The CDR3 DNA follows: TGTGCCGCTGGAGCTCCACTAGCGGAACTTCAAGAGACCCAGTACTTC.

This clonotype appeared a few times. V usage is TRBV19 and J usage is TRBJ1-5; 9 bases align to TRBD1. The ends lost 4 bases at V and 6 bases at J; junction bases unmatched: 7. In germline, CDR1 is LNHDA, CDR2 SQIVND (reference sequence). The length of the CDR3 is 15 residues. The CDR3 DNA reads TGTGCCAGTAGTACTCAGACAGGGGGTAGTCAGCCCCAGCATTTT. It codes for CASSTQTGGSQPQHF.

This clonotype was seen at least ten times. The CDR3 end shows no conserved phenylalanine or tryptophan, and so a read error is likely. This chain connects TRBV19 to TRBJ2-7; 7 bases are a match to TRBD2. This CDR3 is 14 amino acids long. V was clipped by 3 bases and J by 0 bases; unmatched bases: 2. The V gene's germline CDR1 is LNHDA and CDR2 SQIVND (reference sequence). The DNA for the CDR3 is TGTGCCAGTAGTATTACTAGCGTCTCCTACGAGCAGTACCTC. Its translation is CASSITSVSYEQYL.

The sample holds many counts of this clonotype. J is TRBJ2-7 and V is TRBV10-3, with 12 bases aligning to TRBD2. This CDR3 comprises 14 residues. The trim removed 10 bases at V and 3 bases at J, leaving 7 bases unmatched. Germline V gene data show CDR1 as ENHRY and CDR2 as SYGVKD. The CDR3 here is CATSTSGSVYEQYF. The CDR3 DNA follows: TGTGCCACCTCGACTAGCGGGAGTGTCTACGAGCAGTACTTC.

This clonotype was observed many times. The chain is built from TRBV6-1 and TRBJ2-5; 12 bases are shared with TRBD2. This CDR3 comprises 16 residues. CDR1 and CDR2 from the germline V gene are MNHNS and SASEGT. With V trimmed by 2 bases and J by 5 bases, 6 bases remained unmatched. The CDR3 region has the DNA TGTGCCAGCAGTGAACGACTAGCGGGAGCGAGGGAGACCCAGTACTTC. The encoded protein is CASSERLAGARETQYF.

The chain recombines TRBV2 with TRBJ2-3; D unresolved. CDR1 SNHLY and CDR2 FYNNEI come from the germline V gene. The CDR3 spans 16 residues. The V gene lost 2 bases and the J gene lost 0 bases, with 12 bases spanning the gap. The DNA for the CDR3 is TGTGCCAGCAGTGAACCCCTTTCGAGTAGCACAGATACGCAGTATTTT. Amino acids: CASSEPLSSSTDTQYF.

This chain joins TRBV24-1 and TRBJ2-3; 7 nucleotides agree with TRBD1. CDR1 is KGHDR and CDR2 is SFDVKD in the germline V gene. The CDR3 loop spans 16 amino acids. V was pared by 0 bases and J by 2 bases, with 4 bases of the junction left unmatched. CDR3 loop: CATSDLGTASTDTQYF. Here the CDR3 DNA reads TGTGCCACCAGTGATTTGGGGACAGCTTCCACAGATACGCAGTATTTT.

This clonotype was counted only a few times. The chain employs TRBV19 and TRBJ1-1; TRBD1 agrees at 7 bases. Germline lookup yields CDR1 LNHDA and CDR2 SQIVND (reference sequence). After removal of 4 bases from V and 4 bases from J, the junction contained 6 bases not matched to a gene. The CDR3 runs to 14 residues. DNA for the CDR3: TGTGCCAGTAGTAGAGGGGGCTTGGGCACTGAAGCTTTCTTT. This sequence encodes CASSRGGLGTEAFF.

The chain uses TRBV28 and TRBJ1-5, with D unclear. The CDR3 runs to 15 residues. V lost 5 bases to trimming and J lost 1 base, with 12 bases between them. Germline V gene lookup returns CDR1 MDHEN and CDR2 SYDVKM. CDR3 sequence: CASSPLRVSNQPQHF. The CDR3 nucleotides read TGTGCCAGCAGTCCATTGAGGGTCAGCAATCAGCCCCAGCATTTT.

This clonotype turned up a few times. The J gene is TRBJ1-2, the V gene TRBV6-1; 7 bases map to TRBD1. The CDR3 spans 12 residues. Germline CDR1 reads MNHNS; CDR2 reads SASEGT. Trimming took 4 bases from V and 8 from J; bases not matched to a gene: 4. In DNA form, the CDR3 reads TGTGCCAGCAGTGCGACAGGGAAAGGCTACACCTTC. Its translation is CASSATGKGYTF.

This clonotype was detected many times. The rearrangement links TRBV4-3 to TRBJ1-6, with 7 bases identical to TRBD1. CDR1 and CDR2 (germline): LGHNA, YSLEER. V gave up 0 bases and J gave up 6 bases; unmatched junction bases: 5. This CDR3 has 16 amino acids. As DNA, the CDR3 is TGCGCCAGCAGCCAAGAAGAGGGGGCGCCTAATTCACCCCTCCACTTT. Amino acid sequence: CASSQEEGAPNSPLHF.

This clonotype was recorded many times. J is TRBJ2-4 and V is TRBV28, with TRBD1 as a possible D gene (5 bases). The V gene lost 6 bases and the J gene lost 6 bases, with 15 bases spanning the gap. Germline V CDR1 and CDR2: MDHEN, SYDVKM. The CDR3 has 14 residues. The CDR3 DNA is TGTGCCAGCAGATATGGCAGGGTGGGAAACATTCAGTACTTC. It codes for CASRYGRVGNIQYF.

This clonotype was seen ten or more times. The V and J genes are TRBV7-2 and TRBJ2-7; the D is unclear. The V end was cut by 5 bases, the J end by 0 bases, with 8 bases between. There are 13 residues in the CDR3. Looked up from germline, CDR1 is SGHTA and CDR2 is FQGNSA. CDR3 nucleotide sequence: TGTGCCAGCAGCGGCCGCACCTCCTACGAGCAGTACTTC. It yields the protein CASSGRTSYEQYF.

This clonotype was counted ten times or more. The rearrangement joins TRBV5-6 to TRBJ1-1; TRBD1 aligns across 8 bases. The junction had 5 bases not matched to a gene; V was cut back by 6 bases and J by 4 bases. Germline V CDR1 and CDR2: SGHDT, YYEEEE. The length of the CDR3 is 13 residues. The CDR3 loop reads CASTYRGGTEAFF. CDR3 nucleotide sequence: TGTGCCAGCACCTACAGGGGGGGCACTGAAGCTTTCTTT.

The chain recombines TRBV28 with TRBJ1-2; no firm D call. This CDR3 comprises 14 residues. Germline V gene data show CDR1 as MDHEN and CDR2 as SYDVKM. V shed 10 bases and J shed 2 bases, with 17 bases lying between them. The CDR3 nucleotides are TGTGCCACCCCAGACCTTGACGGAAACTATGGCTACACCTTC. Translating gives CATPDLDGNYGYTF.